The 13 T cell receptor beta chains listed next were all sequenced from one sample in a study of blood T cell repertoires in COVID-19 (dated by TCRdb to about 2020). The library was obtained by the immunoSEQ multiplex PCR assay. TCRdb re-hosts the immuneACCESS table, in-frame sequences only. Its copies lack some clones; in the studies checked, an unresolved V gene accounts for under half of them, and the cause for the rest is not known. This sample holds approximately 260,000 clones; 70% to 90% were observed only once. The ten largest clones take up about 2.1% of the sample. Material: peripheral blood. The receptors come from a woman between 40 and 55 years old who had recovered from COVID-19.

The CDR3 loop is CASSQVNAGLNGYTF. CDR3 nucleotides: TGTGCCAGCAGCCAAGTTAATGCAGGGCTCAATGGCTACACCTTC. The chain recombines TRBV4-2 with TRBJ1-2; possible D gene TRBD1, 5 bases. With 1 base removed from V and 6 bases from J, the gap between germline ends came to 15 bases. This CDR3 has 15 residues. Per germline, CDR1 LGHNA and CDR2 YNFKEQ.

As regards this clone: The CDR3 end shows no conserved phenylalanine or tryptophan, and so a read error is likely. The limits of the CDR3 on the DNA are not certain, so only TCRdb's listed CDR3 is given. The V gene is TRBV4-3, the J gene TRBJ1-5; the D call of TRBD1 is as the table states it, not checked on the DNA. CDR1 is LGHNA and CDR2 is YSLEER in the germline V gene. The CDR3 contains 15 residues when both ends are counted. CDR3 protein: CASSPPGLTGGAARP.

The chain is built from TRBV7-3 and TRBJ2-5, with TRBD2 matching over 9 bases. This CDR3 spans 14 amino acids. Losses at the gene ends were 5 bases for V and 5 bases for J; bases not matched to a gene: 6. Per the germline V gene, CDR1 is SGHTA and CDR2 is FQGTGA. CDR3 region: CASSPAGGRETQYF. The CDR3 DNA reads TGTGCCAGCAGCCCAGCGGGGGGCCGGGAGACCCAGTACTTC.

The rearrangement uses TRBV5-1 and TRBJ1-4; weak D call: TRBD1 (5 bases). V dropped 1 base and J dropped 0 bases, with 13 bases sitting between them. Germline V lookup: CDR1 SGHRS, CDR2 YFSETQ. The CDR3 length is 17 residues. The CDR3 region is CASSLRGSPATNEKLFF. CDR3 coding DNA: TGCGCCAGCAGCTTGAGGGGCAGCCCCGCAACTAATGAAAAACTGTTTTTT.

In this sample, this clone turned up a few times. The rearrangement uses TRBV18 and TRBJ1-5; 8 bases line up with TRBD1. V lost 6 bases, J lost 1 base, and 5 bases stayed unmatched. CDR1 KGHSH and CDR2 LQKENI come from the germline V gene. The CDR3 covers 15 residues. CDR3 region: CASSIGQGSNQPQHF. CDR3 DNA: TGTGCCAGCTCGATAGGACAGGGCAGCAATCAGCCCCAGCATTTT.

CDR3 sequence (DNA): TGTGCCAGCAGTGCCACTAGCGCCGGAAGCTCCTACGAGCAGTACTTC. Translated, it gives CASSATSAGSSYEQYF. The chain recombines TRBV27 with TRBJ2-7; TRBD2 aligns across 7 bases. The CDR3 extends over 16 amino acids. The V gene end was trimmed by 5 bases and the J gene end by 0 bases; junction bases not matched to a gene: 10. CDR1 and CDR2 from the germline V gene are MNHEY and SMNVEV (reference sequence).

V usage is TRBV30 and J usage is TRBJ2-2; D is perhaps TRBD2 (6 bases). Germline CDR1 reads GTSNPN; CDR2 reads SVGIG (reference sequence). CDR3 size: 16 residues. V was shortened by 4 bases and J by 0 bases, with 15 bases between the two germline ends. This chain's CDR3 is CAWKRIAASNTGELFF. The CDR3 DNA reads as TGTGCCTGGAAGAGGATAGCGGCATCGAACACCGGGGAGCTGTTTTTT.

The chain is built from TRBV5-8 and TRBJ2-1, with D tentatively TRBD1 (6 bases). This CDR3 has 17 residues. The V end lost 2 bases, the J end lost 1 base, and 16 bases lay between the germline ends. Germline V gene lookup returns CDR1 SGHTS and CDR2 YDEGEE. Written as DNA, the CDR3 is TGTGCCAGCAGCTTACTTCTGACACAGGGTTCCTACAATGAGCAGTTCTTC. Amino acid sequence: CASSLLLTQGSYNEQFF. The variable domain in full, completed from reference TRBV5-8 and TRBJ2-1, reads EAGVTQSPTHLIKTRGQQATLRCSPISGHTSVYWYQQALGLGLQFLLWYDEGEERNRGNFPPRFSGRQFPNYSSELNVNALELEDSALYLCASSLLLTQGSYNEQFFGPGTRLTVL.

This clone has a single count. The chain carries TRBV18 and TRBJ2-7; D possibly corresponds to TRBD1 (6 bases). Germline CDR1 and CDR2: KGHSH and LQKENI. V dropped 6 bases and J dropped 2 bases, with 11 bases sitting between them. The CDR3 totals 13 residues. As DNA, the CDR3 is TGTGCCAGCTCGTCAGGGGCGACCTACGAGCAGTACTTC. Protein product: CASSSGATYEQYF.

This chain joins TRBV7-2 and TRBJ2-5, with no clear D. The ends were cut back, 1 base at V and 4 bases at J, with 10 bases in the middle. CDR1 is SGHTA and CDR2 is FQGNSA in the germline V gene. The CDR3 runs to 14 residues. The CDR3 bases are TGTGCCAGCAGCTTAGGCCAGACTCCAGAGACCCAGTACTTC. Encoded protein: CASSLGQTPETQYF.

The rearrangement uses TRBV3-1 (or the pseudogene TRBV3-2) and TRBJ2-5, with D possibly TRBD2 on 6 matching bases. The V end lost 2 bases, the J end lost 2 bases, and 6 bases lay between the germline ends. Looked up from germline, CDR1 is LGHDT and CDR2 is YNNKEL (reference sequence). This CDR3 is built from 13 residues. CDR3 sequence (DNA): TGTGCCAGCAGCCAACGGGGGCAAGAGACCCAGTACTTC. It is translated as CASSQRGQETQYF.

The rearrangement joins TRBV28 to TRBJ2-7; perhaps TRBD2 as D (6 bases). Germline V gene sequence: CDR1 MDHEN, CDR2 SYDVKM. V shed 2 bases and J shed 3 bases, with 14 bases lying between them. The CDR3 is 15 residues long. The CDR3 protein is CASSLRLEAGYEQYF. The CDR3 DNA is TGTGCCAGCAGTTTAAGGCTAGAAGCGGGCTACGAGCAGTACTTC. Together with reference TRBV28 and TRBJ2-7, the CDR3 gives the full variable domain: DVKVTQSSRYLVKRTGEKVFLECVQDMDHENMFWYRQDPGLGLRLIYFSYDVKMKEKGDIPEGYSVSREKKERFSLILESASTNQTSMYLCASSLRLEAGYEQYFGPGTRLTVT.

The genes are TRBV24-1 and TRBJ2-1; maybe TRBD2 (6 bases). V was clipped by 2 bases and J by 0 bases, with 13 bases between them. This CDR3 spans 17 amino acids. The germline gives CDR1 KGHDR, CDR2 SFDVKD. As DNA, the CDR3 is TGTGCCACCAGTGATTCCTCGGGAGTCAGCTCCTACAATGAGCAGTTCTTC. Encoded protein: CATSDSSGVSSYNEQFF.